A selection of T cell receptor beta chains follows, all from one sample in a study of T-cell memory formation after mild COVID-19. One entry per CDR3 protein, called by TCRdb with MiXCR from the 5' RACE reads. The sample lists around 530,000 distinct CDR3 sequences; 20% to 25% were seen once. Sequencing was performed on PBMCs or a T cell subset sorted from them (not recorded which). The source of these receptors is an adult woman who had mild COVID-19 (a few samples of this study predate the infection). Cell type and time point are not known. CDR3s leave out the opening cysteine and the closing phenylalanine or tryptophan. Each record gives: V gene, J gene, CDR3 protein.

>TRBV12-3/TRBV12-4|TRBJ2-3
ASSTGLAESTDTQY
>TRBV28|TRBJ2-5
ASTGGKGETQY
>TRBV18|TRBJ2-3
ASSPRGSPPDTQY
>TRBV20-1|TRBJ1-1
SARGAGGPNTEAF
>TRBV20-1|TRBJ2-3
SADPGQVGGTQY
>TRBV7-3|TRBJ2-3
ASSTGTSGPTDTQY
>TRBV6-5|TRBJ1-2
ASSYSGGDYGYT
>TRBV2|TRBJ2-1
ASSEGRQGGNEQF
>TRBV29-1|TRBJ2-1
SVKGLAGQSYNEQF
>TRBV5-1|TRBJ2-7
ASSLDPGGEQY
>TRBV12-3/TRBV12-4|TRBJ2-5
ASRMAGAGETQY
>TRBV7-9|TRBJ2-1
ASSPLGGGLAGGYEQF
>TRBV5-1|TRBJ1-2
ASSLVGDGYT
>TRBV6-5|TRBJ2-1
ASSSGTDSYNEQF
>TRBV4-3|TRBJ1-1
ASSLAEYTEAF
>TRBV24-1|TRBJ2-3
ATSDRTGQGRLGDTQY
>TRBV7-6|TRBJ1-4
ASGWATPNEKLF
>TRBV7-9|TRBJ2-3
ASIPISGDTQY
>TRBV20-1|TRBJ1-5
SVGQPRQPQH
>TRBV2|TRBJ2-1
ASSELVLNEQF
>TRBV4-2|TRBJ1-2
ASSQDATAQWYGYT
>TRBV4-1|TRBJ2-7
ASSQATRGEDEQY
>TRBV7-9|TRBJ1-2
ASEPGQNYGYT
>TRBV7-2|TRBJ2-7
ASSLVAGQTLYEQY
>TRBV6-2/TRBV6-3|TRBJ2-7
ASSPGQENHEQY
>TRBV20-1|TRBJ2-2
SARGTVTGELF
>TRBV7-6|TRBJ1-5
ASSLTAGVSNQPQH
>TRBV11-2|TRBJ2-3
ASSLLAGARDTQY
>TRBV12-3/TRBV12-4|TRBJ2-7
ASSWNRGYEQY
>TRBV4-3|TRBJ2-3
ASSLGGAASSTDTQY
>TRBV7-9|TRBJ2-7
ASSSTGGSSYEQY
>TRBV10-3|TRBJ1-2
AISEFPGNYGYT
>TRBV7-9|TRBJ2-3
ASSWDTQY